This T cell receptor beta chain was sequenced in a study of T-cell memory formation after mild COVID-19. Study observations and caveats: CM and EM subsets held most contracting CD4+ clones; EMRA held CD8+ ones. Within pre-infection memory, some responding clones were found, suggesting cross-reactive memory joined.

Trimming took 4 bases from V and 5 from J, leaving 10 bases between them. The CDR3 contains 13 residues. CDR1 is SGHRS, CDR2 YFSETQ, per germline. This clonotype has a count of ten or more. Its target is unknown. TCRdb reprocessed the 5' RACE reads with MiXCR, giving one entry per CDR3 protein. This table has 270,000 or so distinct CDR3 sequences, roughly 18% appearing once. This sequence originates from a man younger than 35 who had mild COVID-19 (a few samples of this study predate the infection). Cell type and time point are not known. The sequenced sample consisted of PBMCs or a T cell subset sorted from them (not recorded which). This sequence joins TRBV5-1 and TRBJ2-1, with D possibly matching TRBD1 (6 bases). The CDR3 nucleotides are TGCGCCAGCAGCGACAGGACGGACAATGAGCAGTTCTTC. It encodes CASSDRTDNEQFF.